Below, 21 T cell receptor delta chains from the same sample are listed, as sequenced in a study of gamma-delta T cells after stem cell transplantation. TCRdb re-called clones from the RT-PCR reads using CATT. This table has about 14,000 delta-chain clones, approximately 32% appearing once. Sequenced: gamma-delta T cells. The source of these receptors is a human donor. It is not recorded whose cells these are; they may come from a transplant donor.

A note on this clone: The same CDR3 is also encoded by other DNA sequences in this sample. The chain joins TRDV3 to TRDJ1; tentative D call: TRDD3 (6 bases). CDR3 length: 13 residues. Germline V gene sequence: CDR1 TVYSNPD, CDR2 GDNSRS (reference sequence). V lost 4 bases and J 8 bases, leaving 20 bases between the germline ends. In DNA form, the CDR3 reads TGTGCCTCCTCGACGCCTGGGGCGGGGAAACTCATCTTT. It encodes CASSTPGAGKLIF.

This clone was counted between two and nine times. The genes are TRDV1 and TRDJ1; the match to TRDD3 covers 7 bases. This CDR3 is built from 18 residues. Germline CDR1 TSWWSYY, CDR2 QGS. The trim removed 2 bases at V and 3 bases at J, leaving 15 bases unmatched. CDR3 in DNA: TGTGCTCTTGGGGAAAGGGCGGGGCTGGGGATAAAGGCCGATAAACTCATCTTT. Translated, it gives CALGERAGLGIKADKLIF.

By frequency in the sample, this clone is medium-sized (0.01 to 0.1%). Other DNA sequences in the sample encode the same CDR3. This sequence joins TRDV2 and TRDJ3, with 8 bases aligning to TRDD3. CDR1 and CDR2 (germline): GEAIGNYY, EKD. The CDR3 length is 18 residues. The trim removed 0 bases at V and 0 bases at J, leaving 3 bases unmatched. The CDR3 spells CACDTWGYSSWDTRQMFF. The CDR3 DNA is TGTGCCTGTGACACCTGGGGATACAGCTCCTGGGACACCCGACAGATGTTTTTC.

This clone is categorized as medium-sized. The same CDR3 is also encoded by other DNA sequences in this sample. The genes are TRDV2 and TRDJ3; 12 bases fit TRDD3. Trimming at V came to 2 bases and at J to 0 bases, leaving 1 base not matched to a gene. The CDR3 extends over 18 amino acids. Germline values: CDR1 GEAIGNYY, CDR2 EKD. DNA of the CDR3: TGTGCCTGTGACATACTGGGGGATACCTCCTGGGACACCCGACAGATGTTTTTC. This codes for CACDILGDTSWDTRQMFF.

V is TRAV29/DV5 and J is TRDJ3, with 7 nucleotides matching TRDD3. Trimming removed 0 bases from V and 0 bases from J; junction bases left unmatched: 18. This CDR3 spans 22 amino acids. The germline V gene encodes CDR1 NSMFDY and CDR2 ISSIKDK. CDR3 region: CAASVTPSYGGMCSWDTRQMFF. CDR3 DNA: TGTGCAGCAAGCGTAACACCCTCGTACGGGGGGATGTGCTCCTGGGACACCCGACAGATGTTTTTC.

This clone was picked up a small number of times. This chain joins TRDV2 and TRDJ1, with D possibly matching TRDD3 (5 bases). Germline assignment: CDR1 GEAIGNYY and CDR2 EKD. The CDR3 consists of 17 residues. The ends were cut back, 1 base at V and 4 bases at J, with 21 bases in the middle. The CDR3 coding sequence is TGTGCCTGTGACACGTCCCATACTCCCACTGGTTTCGATAAACTCATCTTT. Protein: CACDTSHTPTGFDKLIF.

This clone showed up just a few times. The J gene is TRDJ3, the V gene TRDV2, with 10 bases lining up with TRDD3. CDR3 length: 19 amino acids. J was trimmed by 0 bases and V by 3 bases; bases with no gene match: 7. Germline CDR1 reads GEAIGNYY; CDR2 reads EKD. The CDR3 loop is CACDATGGFSSWDTRQMFF. CDR3 bases: TGTGCCTGTGACGCTACTGGGGGATTTAGCTCCTGGGACACCCGACAGATGTTTTTC.

The rearrangement joins TRDV3 to TRDJ1, with TRDD3 matching 11 bases. The junction had 22 bases not matched to a gene; V was cut back by 3 bases and J by 7 bases. The CDR3 sequence is 18 residues long. Germline V CDR1 and CDR2: TVYSNPD, GDNSRS (reference sequence). The CDR3, as DNA: TGTGCCTTGGACTTCCCGCAATTACTGGGGGATAATAAGGGTAAACTCATCTTT. Amino acid sequence: CALDFPQLLGDNKGKLIF.

Regarding this clone: This sample also contains other DNA sequences that code for the same CDR3. The gene calls are TRDV2 and TRDJ3; 11 bases align to TRDD3. The CDR3 runs 20 residues. Germline V gives CDR1 GEAIGNYY, CDR2 EKD. V was clipped by 0 bases and J by 0 bases; unmatched bases: 6. As DNA, the CDR3 is TGTGCCTGTGACACCGTACTGGGGGATAAAAGCTCCTGGGACACCCGACAGATGTTTTTC. The encoded protein is CACDTVLGDKSSWDTRQMFF.

This chain links TRDV2 with TRDJ3; TRDD3 matches at 7 bases. With V trimmed by 1 base and J by 0 bases, 8 bases remained unmatched. This CDR3 region has 19 residues. Germline CDR1 and CDR2: GEAIGNYY and EKD. The CDR3 sequence: CACDTGGTSSSWDTRQMFF. DNA of the CDR3: TGTGCCTGTGACACTGGGGGAACCAGTAGCTCCTGGGACACCCGACAGATGTTTTTC.

The chain links TRDV3 to TRDJ1; D possibly corresponds to TRDD3 (6 bases). V was shortened by 1 base and J by 0 bases, with 30 bases between the two germline ends. CDR1 is TVYSNPD, CDR2 GDNSRS, per germline (reference sequence). The CDR3 covers 20 residues. CDR3 protein: CAFIVRDSSDGGHHTDKLIF. CDR3 sequence (DNA): TGTGCCTTTATCGTTAGAGATTCTTCCGATGGGGGGCACCACACCGATAAACTCATCTTT.

The CDR3 DNA follows: TGTGCTCTTGGGGAAAAAAGCTCACGTCTGAAACTCATCTTT. It encodes CALGEKSSRLKLIF. The chain uses TRDV1 and TRDJ1, with D hard to call. Trimming stripped 2 bases from V and 8 bases from J, with 15 bases between. The CDR3 length is 14 residues. Germline CDR1 is TSWWSYY and CDR2 is QGS.

A remark on this clone: Compared with germline, one end of the junction differs, possibly owing to a read error. The chain joins TRDV1 to TRDJ1, with 10 positions matching TRDD3. This CDR3 contains 23 residues. Per germline, CDR1 TSWWSYY and CDR2 QGS. CDR3 loop: CALGAGPRRTGGFKNKYTDKLIF. CDR3 nucleotides: TGTGCCCTTGGGGCAGGTCCAAGGCGTACTGGGGGATTTAAGAACAAGTACACCGATAAACTCATCTTT.

This chain uses TRDV3 with TRDJ1; no clear D gene. Germline CDR1 reads TVYSNPD; CDR2 reads GDNSRS (reference sequence). Trimming stripped 3 bases from V and 4 bases from J, with 18 bases between. There are 14 residues in the CDR3. CDR3 DNA sequence: TGTGCCTTGGGGCCTCCATGTGACCGCGATAAACTCATCTTT. It is translated as CALGPPCDRDKLIF.

The rearrangement uses TRDV3 and TRDJ1; 9 bases agree with TRDD3. V dropped 4 bases and J dropped 1; count of bases not matched to a gene: 13. Per the germline V gene, CDR1 is TVYSNPD and CDR2 is GDNSRS (reference sequence). This CDR3 has 16 residues. In DNA, the CDR3 is TGTGCCTATATTACTGGGGGACGCTTCCTCACCGATAAACTCATCTTT. Residues: CAYITGGRFLTDKLIF.

This clone was seen only a few times. The rearrangement uses TRDV1 and TRDJ1; 9 nucleotides match TRDD2. The CDR3 spans 20 residues. The germline V gene has CDR1 TSWWSYY and CDR2 QGS. The J segment lost 7 bases and the V segment lost 4 bases, leaving 25 bases of the junction unmatched. CDR3 residues: CALGASPPGLPTTYATKLIF. CDR3 nucleotide sequence: TGTGCTCTTGGGGCGTCTCCCCCTGGCCTTCCTACGACGTACGCTACTAAACTCATCTTT.

This rearrangement joins TRDV1 to TRDJ1, with 8 bases lining up with TRDD3. From germline, CDR1 is TSWWSYY and CDR2 QGS. This CDR3 is built from 16 residues. V gave up 9 bases and J gave up 2 bases; unmatched junction bases: 14. In nucleotides, the CDR3 is TGTGCTCTCGCCTTCGGGCGAGGGGATACAACCGATAAACTCATCTTT. It translates to CALAFGRGDTTDKLIF.

This clone was seen more than once but under ten times. CDR3: CALGEPLTLLGDSRGPDKLIF. The CDR3, as DNA: TGTGCTCTTGGGGAACCTCTAACCTTACTGGGGGACTCCCGAGGACCCGATAAACTCATCTTT. The rearrangement uses TRDV1 and TRDJ1; 9 nucleotides align to TRDD3. This CDR3 comprises 21 residues. The trim removed 1 base at V and 3 bases at J, leaving 21 bases unmatched. Germline CDR1 is TSWWSYY and CDR2 is QGS.

V usage is TRDV1 and J usage is TRDJ1, with TRDD3 identical over 8 bases. This CDR3 is 19 amino acids long. Losses at the gene ends were 0 bases for V and 0 bases for J; bases not matched to a gene: 12. In germline, CDR1 is TSWWSYY, CDR2 QGS. The CDR3 nucleotides read TGTGCTCTTGGGGAACTAAGCACCTACTGGGGGTCCTACACCGATAAACTCATCTTT. This translates into CALGELSTYWGSYTDKLIF.

In this sample, this clone turned up a few times. The gene calls are TRDV1 and TRDJ3; TRDD3 aligns across 9 bases. Germline CDR1 TSWWSYY, CDR2 QGS. The trim removed 0 bases at V and 0 bases at J, leaving 3 bases unmatched. The CDR3 extends over 19 amino acids. CDR3 in DNA: TGTGCTCTTGGGGAACTCCCTGGGGGATGCTCCTGGGACACCCGACAGATGTTTTTC. It specifies CALGELPGGCSWDTRQMFF.

This clone has only a few counts. The chain is built from TRAV29/DV5 and TRDJ1; TRDD3 matches 7 bases. CDR3 length: 18 amino acids. Per germline, CDR1 NSMFDY and CDR2 ISSIKDK. V shed 0 bases and J 3 bases; nucleotides not matched to a gene: 17. The CDR3 nucleotides are TGTGCAGCAAGCGCCGCCGCCTATTTGGGGGAATTGGCCGATAAACTCATCTTT. As protein: CAASAAAYLGELADKLIF.